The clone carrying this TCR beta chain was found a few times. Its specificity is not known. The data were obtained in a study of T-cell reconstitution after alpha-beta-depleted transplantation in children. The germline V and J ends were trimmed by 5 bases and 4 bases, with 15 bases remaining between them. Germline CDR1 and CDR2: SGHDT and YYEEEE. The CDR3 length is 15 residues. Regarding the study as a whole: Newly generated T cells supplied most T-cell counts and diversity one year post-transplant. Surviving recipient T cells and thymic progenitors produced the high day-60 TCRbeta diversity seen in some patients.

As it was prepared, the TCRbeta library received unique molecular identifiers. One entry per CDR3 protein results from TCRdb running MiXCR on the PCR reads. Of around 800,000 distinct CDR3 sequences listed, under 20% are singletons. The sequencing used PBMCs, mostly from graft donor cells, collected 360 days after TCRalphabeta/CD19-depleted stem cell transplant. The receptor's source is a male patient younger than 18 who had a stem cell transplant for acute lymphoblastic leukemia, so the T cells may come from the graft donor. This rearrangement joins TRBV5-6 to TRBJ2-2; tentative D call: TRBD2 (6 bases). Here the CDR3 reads CASRFGGPATGELFF. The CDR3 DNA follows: TGTGCCAGCAGGTTCGGAGGGCCCGCCACCGGGGAGCTGTTTTTT. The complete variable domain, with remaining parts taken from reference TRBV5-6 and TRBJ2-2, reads DAGVTQSPTHLIKTRGQQVTLRCSPKSGHDTVSWYQQALGQGPQFIFQYYEEEERQRGNFPDRFSGHQFPNYSSELNVNALLLGDSALYLCASRFGGPATGELFFGEGSRLTVL.